These 19 T cell receptor beta chains originate from one sample sequenced in a study of T cell changes during pregnancy in multiple sclerosis. The table came from immunoSEQ multiplex PCR; TCRdb's copy has only in-frame clones and leaves some out. The sample includes approximately 53,000 clones, 85% to 95% seen only once; the top ten take 0.6% to 0.85%. This specimen consisted of CD4+ T cells from peripheral blood mononuclear cells, obtained in the third trimester of pregnancy. These receptors originate from a female donor with multiple sclerosis, enrolled in a pregnancy study.

This clone was seen once. The genes are TRBV7-2 and TRBJ1-2; the D gene is possibly TRBD1 (6 bases). The CDR3 is made up of 15 amino acids. Per the germline V gene, CDR1 is SGHTA and CDR2 is FQGNSA. Trimming shortened V by 4 bases and J by 4 bases, and 16 bases separated the two germline ends. CDR3 sequence: CASSSIPDSFYGYTF. The CDR3 nucleotides are TGTGCCAGCAGCTCGATACCGGACAGTTTCTATGGCTACACCTTC.

V is TRBV6-5 and J is TRBJ1-1; D possibly corresponds to TRBD1 (5 bases). CDR1 and CDR2 (germline): MNHEY, SVGAGI. V was pared by 6 bases and J by 0 bases, with 14 bases between. CDR3 length equals 15 residues. The CDR3 DNA sequence: TGTGCCAGCAGCCCCCAGGAGGGGATGAACACTGAAGCTTTCTTT. Amino acid sequence: CASSPQEGMNTEAFF.

The chain recombines TRBV6-5 with TRBJ2-3; TRBD1 is a possible D gene (6 bases). The CDR3 contains 16 residues. The V gene lost 0 bases and the J gene lost 2 bases, with 12 bases spanning the gap. Germline lookup yields CDR1 MNHEY and CDR2 SVGAGI. This CDR3 is CASSYSGTFPTDTQYF. The CDR3 region has the DNA TGTGCCAGCAGTTACTCCGGGACATTTCCCACAGATACGCAGTATTTT.

The V call is TRBV30, the J call TRBJ1-2, with 10 bases aligning to TRBD1. V dropped 1 base and J dropped 6; count of bases not matched to a gene: 17. Germline V gene data show CDR1 as GTSNPN and CDR2 as SVGIG (reference sequence). CDR3 length: 18 residues. The CDR3 reads CAWSDLPLRDRGRDGYTF. The CDR3 DNA is TGTGCCTGGAGTGATCTGCCACTCCGGGACAGGGGTAGGGATGGCTACACCTTC.

The rearrangement uses TRBV27 and TRBJ1-2; 8 nucleotides line up with TRBD1. The CDR3 loop spans 14 amino acids. J was trimmed by 8 bases and V by 1 base; bases with no gene match: 6. In germline, CDR1 is MNHEY, CDR2 SMNVEV (reference sequence). CDR3 nucleotide sequence: TGTGCCAGCAGTTTATACGCAGGGGGCGGAGGCTACACCTTC. Protein product: CASSLYAGGGGYTF.

This chain joins TRBV30 and TRBJ1-5; TRBD1 aligns across 8 bases. V lost 4 bases, J lost 4 bases, and 9 bases stayed unmatched. Germline assignment: CDR1 GTSNPN and CDR2 SVGIG (reference sequence). CDR3 length equals 15 residues. DNA of the CDR3: TGTGCCTGGACCCTGCAACAGGGGGGAAATCAGCCCCAGCATTTT. It is translated as CAWTLQQGGNQPQHF.

The chain is built from TRBV21-1 and TRBJ2-3; the DNA was not used to check the table's D call, TRBD2. TRBV21-1 represents a pseudogene. The CDR3 extends over 18 amino acids. This chain's CDR3 is CASSRERLAPSSTDTQYF. Written as DNA, the CDR3 is TGTGCCAGCAGCAGAGAGCGACTAGCTCCGTCTAGCACAGATACGCAGTATTTT.

The V and J genes are TRBV12-5 and TRBJ2-3; D may be TRBD1 (6 bases). CDR3 length: 13 amino acids. Germline V gene data show CDR1 as LGHNT and CDR2 as FRNRAP. Trimming took 6 bases from V and 0 from J, leaving 7 bases between them. In nucleotides, the CDR3 is TGTGCTAGTGGGCAGGGGAGCACAGATACGCAGTATTTT. Protein: CASGQGSTDTQYF.

The table lists this clone with a count of one. V gene TRBV15 combines with J gene TRBJ1-1; D gene uncertain. V was shortened by 5 bases and J by 0 bases, with 13 bases between the two germline ends. The CDR3 runs 15 residues. Germline lookup yields CDR1 LNHNV and CDR2 YYDKDF (reference sequence). DNA of the CDR3: TGTGCCACCAGCCCCCGGACTGTTATGAACACTGAAGCTTTCTTT. This sequence encodes CATSPRTVMNTEAFF.

The chain uses TRBV30 and TRBJ2-5; TRBD2 aligns across 10 bases. The V and J ends lost 8 bases and 1 base, in that order; junction bases with no gene match: 10. This CDR3 spans 15 amino acids. In germline, CDR1 is GTSNPN, CDR2 SVGIG (reference sequence). The CDR3 DNA sequence: TGTGCCGGGAATCTAGCGGGGGCCCTCCAAGAGACCCAGTACTTC. Translation: CAGNLAGALQETQYF.

The chain recombines TRBV27 with TRBJ2-1; TRBD2 matches 10 bases. Germline V lookup: CDR1 MNHEY, CDR2 SMNVEV (reference sequence). Trimming at V came to 3 bases and at J to 4 bases, leaving 6 bases not matched to a gene. CDR3 length: 16 amino acids. CDR3 DNA: TGTGCCAGCAGTTTTGAGCGGGGGGGTTTATACAATGAGCAGTTCTTC. Amino acids: CASSFERGGLYNEQFF.

The chain uses TRBV12-5 and TRBJ2-7, with D possibly TRBD1 on 5 matching bases. This CDR3 spans 13 amino acids. The V end was cut by 7 bases, the J end by 0 bases, with 10 bases between. CDR1 is LGHNT, CDR2 FRNRAP, per germline. The CDR3 nucleotides are TGTGCTAGTGCCCAACAGGCCTCCTACGAGCAGTACTTC. Its translation is CASAQQASYEQYF.

This clone was observed a single time. The V call is TRBV7-2, the J call TRBJ1-3; possibly TRBD1 for D (5 bases). Trimming left V 5 bases short and J 4 bases short, with 12 bases between. Germline CDR1 is SGHTA and CDR2 is FQGNSA. The CDR3 sequence is 14 residues long. This CDR3 is CASSRGLGGNTIYF. The CDR3, as DNA: TGTGCCAGCAGCCGGGGACTGGGGGGAAACACCATATATTTT. The full variable domain, with the rest looked up from reference TRBV7-2 and TRBJ1-3, is GAGVSQSPSNKVTEKGKDVELRCDPISGHTALYWYRQSLGQGLEFLIYFQGNSAPDKSGLPSDRFSAERTGGSVSTLTIQRTQQEDSAVYLCASSRGLGGNTIYFGEGSWLTVV.

The V and J genes are TRBV18 and TRBJ1-5; 8 nucleotides match TRBD1. Germline lookup yields CDR1 KGHSH and CDR2 LQKENI. The CDR3 covers 13 residues. J gave up 6 bases and V 6 bases, and 4 bases lay outside the gene matches. CDR3 sequence: CASSGDRGQPQHF. CDR3 DNA: TGTGCCAGCTCGGGCGACAGGGGTCAGCCCCAGCATTTT.

This chain joins TRBV7-3 and TRBJ1-2; no definite D call. Germline lookup yields CDR1 SGHTA and CDR2 FQGTGA. V lost 3 bases, J lost 6 bases, and 8 bases lay in between. The CDR3 totals 12 residues. In DNA, the CDR3 is TGTGCCAGCAGCTTTACAATTAATGGCTACACCTTC. Translated: CASSFTINGYTF.

CDR3 protein: CASSGTSYRGYTF. CDR3 sequence (DNA): TGTGCCAGCAGCGGGACAAGCTACCGCGGCTACACCTTC. The chain joins TRBV9 to TRBJ1-2, with a possible D match to TRBD1 (5 bases). The CDR3 contains 13 residues. The germline V gene encodes CDR1 SGDLS and CDR2 YYNGEE. Trimming pared 3 bases from V and 8 bases from J, leaving 14 bases between.

This clone was counted a single time. CDR3 loop: CAWIQQIGYGYTF. Written as DNA, the CDR3 is TGTGCCTGGATACAGCAGATAGGCTATGGCTACACCTTC. The rearrangement links TRBV30 to TRBJ1-2, with D uncertain. Trimming left V 4 bases short and J 4 bases short, with 13 bases between. Germline V gene sequence: CDR1 GTSNPN, CDR2 SVGIG (reference sequence). The CDR3 length is 13 residues.

This clone appeared a single time. This chain uses TRBV7-3 with TRBJ2-5; the D is unclear. The DNA matches TRBJ2-7 better at its end, which makes the J call doubtful. The germline gives CDR1 SGHTA, CDR2 FQGTGA. The CDR3 runs 13 residues. The DNA of the CDR3 is TGTGCCAGCAGCTTAATGCCTTCCTACGAGCAGTACTTC. Amino acids: CASSLMPSYEQYF.

About this clone: A junction end diverges from the germline sequence, so it may reflect a read error. V gene TRBV7-7 combines with J gene TRBJ2-1; TRBD1 agrees at 8 bases. The CDR3 has 15 amino acids. From germline, CDR1 is SSHAT and CDR2 FNYEAQ (reference sequence). The CDR3 is CASSLTGTGNNEQFF. The DNA for the CDR3 is TGTGCTAGCAGCCTCACCGGGACAGGCAACAATGAGCAGTTCTTC.